This T cell receptor (beta chain) was documented in a study of T cells in Graves' hyperthyroidism and ophthalmopathy. This CDR3 is built from 16 residues. Germline CDR1 reads LNHDA; CDR2 reads SQIVND (reference sequence). Between the trimmed V and J ends, which lost 3 bases and 4 bases, there was a span of 16 bases. The source material, RNA transcripts, was used to amplify TCR beta CDR3 regions. During a first-round RT-PCR of the TCR CDR3, the HTBI primer set was used. TCRdb re-called the multiplex PCR reads with MiXCR, one entry per CDR3 protein. The data contain about 600,000 distinct CDR3 sequences, about 14% of them seen just once; the ten biggest clones take up roughly an eighth.

The sequencing sample was made of blood. This TCR was sampled from a woman aged 45-60 years with Graves' ophthalmopathy. The chain joins TRBV19 to TRBJ1-5; D is undetermined. In DNA, the CDR3 is TGTGCCAGTAGTATCCTTCTCTGGAGCCAGAATCAGCCCCAGCATTTT. Residues: CASSILLWSQNQPQHF.